This passage covers 28 T cell receptor beta chains from one sample sequenced in a study of blood T cell repertoires in COVID-19 (dated by TCRdb to 2019 to 2021). To prepare the library, the immunoSEQ multiplex PCR assay was applied. TCRdb stores this immuneACCESS table with in-frame sequences only. Part of the clones is absent; in the studies checked, under half of the shortfall reflects unresolved V genes, and no reason is known for the rest. In all, the sample holds fewer than 500,000 clones, and roughly 80% of those were seen once. The ten largest clones capture roughly 1.1% of the sample. Material for sequencing was peripheral blood. The receptors stem from a human donor with acute or convalescent COVID-19. The donor label of this sample is uncertain.

The table lists this clone with many counts. This chain joins TRBV28 and TRBJ2-3, with a possible D match to TRBD2 (5 bases). The V gene lost 3 bases and the J gene lost 5 bases, with 9 bases spanning the gap. The CDR3 is made up of 13 amino acids. Germline V gene lookup returns CDR1 MDHEN and CDR2 SYDVKM. Here the CDR3 reads CASSLLARDTQYF. In DNA form, the CDR3 reads TGTGCCAGCAGTTTGCTAGCTAGAGATACGCAGTATTTT.

The genes are TRBV30 and TRBJ1-1; tentative D call: TRBD1 (5 bases). There are 13 residues in the CDR3. Germline V gene lookup returns CDR1 GTSNPN and CDR2 SVGIG (reference sequence). V lost 4 bases and J 0 bases, leaving 9 bases between the germline ends. The CDR3 nucleotides read TGTGCCTGGAACTTACAGGTGAACACTGAAGCTTTCTTT. Amino acids: CAWNLQVNTEAFF. The full variable domain, rest sourced from reference TRBV30 and TRBJ1-1, is SQTIHQWPATLVQPVGSPLSLECTVEGTSNPNLYWYRQAAGRGLQLLFYSVGIGQISSEVPQNLSASRPQDRQFILSSKKLLLSDSGFYLCAWNLQVNTEAFFGQGTRLTVV.

This chain uses TRBV28 with TRBJ1-2; weak D call: TRBD1 (5 bases). Germline V gene sequence: CDR1 MDHEN, CDR2 SYDVKM. The CDR3 runs to 13 residues. Trimming took 8 bases from V and 4 from J, leaving 14 bases between them. Here the CDR3 DNA reads TGTGCCAGCCAACCCGGGGGGAGCTATGGCTACACCTTC. Encoded protein: CASQPGGSYGYTF.

CDR3 loop: CASSRLHRGGQETQYF. CDR3 nucleotide sequence: TGTGCCAGCAGCAGACTACACCGAGGAGGGCAAGAGACCCAGTACTTC. This sequence joins TRBV7-9 and TRBJ2-5; D may be TRBD2 (6 bases). Germline-derived CDR1 and CDR2 are SEHNR and FQNEAQ (reference sequence). The V end lost 5 bases, the J end lost 2 bases, and 18 bases lay between the germline ends. CDR3 size: 16 residues.

This chain connects TRBV28 to TRBJ1-1; TRBD1 is a possible D gene (5 bases). Germline CDR1 reads MDHEN; CDR2 reads SYDVKM. V was trimmed by 2 bases and J by 3 bases, leaving 10 bases between them. The CDR3 sequence is 14 residues long. CDR3 protein: CASSLIGVYTEAFF. In nucleotides, the CDR3 is TGTGCCAGCAGTTTAATAGGGGTATACACTGAAGCTTTCTTT.

This clone appeared a single time. Other DNA sequences in the same sample also yield this CDR3. This sequence joins TRBV15 and TRBJ2-1; 9 bases agree with TRBD2. The J segment lost 6 bases and the V segment lost 7 bases, leaving 7 bases of the junction unmatched. Germline CDR1 is LNHNV and CDR2 is YYDKDF (reference sequence). The CDR3 totals 14 residues. This CDR3 is CATTKREEGNEQFF. The CDR3 bases are TGTGCCACCACCAAGCGGGAGGAGGGCAATGAGCAGTTCTTC.

The chain is built from TRBV24-1 and TRBJ1-1; 11 nucleotides align to TRBD1. With 4 bases clipped from V and 9 bases from J, the junction kept 6 bases outside the gene matches. Germline V CDR1 and CDR2: KGHDR, SFDVKD. CDR3 size: 14 residues. The CDR3 DNA sequence: TGTGCCACCAGTGACCCGGGACAGGGGGGACAAGCTTTCTTT. This sequence encodes CATSDPGQGGQAFF.

This chain uses TRBV6-6 with TRBJ2-3; 10 bases agree with TRBD2. Germline V lookup: CDR1 MNHNY, CDR2 SVGAGI (reference sequence). With V trimmed by 2 bases and J by 2 bases, 4 bases remained unmatched. The CDR3 contains 16 residues. For the CDR3, the DNA is TGTGCCAGCAGTTACGGGCTAGCGGGAGACACAGATACGCAGTATTTT. Translated, it gives CASSYGLAGDTDTQYF.

The V gene is TRBV9, the J gene TRBJ2-5, with D possibly being TRBD1 (5 bases). V gave up 0 bases and J gave up 5 bases, with 11 bases separating them. Germline lookup yields CDR1 SGDLS and CDR2 YYNGEE. This CDR3 contains 14 residues. CDR3 sequence: CASSVDWGRETQYF. The CDR3 bases are TGTGCCAGCAGCGTAGATTGGGGCAGGGAGACCCAGTACTTC. Based on the CDR3 plus reference TRBV9 and TRBJ2-5, the full variable domain is DSGVTQTPKHLITATGQRVTLRCSPRSGDLSVYWYQQSLDQGLQFLIQYYNGEERAKGNILERFSAQQFPDLHSELNLSSLELGDSALYFCASSVDWGRETQYFGPGTRLLVL.

The J gene is TRBJ2-5, the V gene TRBV30; TRBD2 aligns across 12 bases. CDR1 and CDR2 (germline): GTSNPN, SVGIG (reference sequence). V was clipped by 0 bases and J by 3 bases; unmatched bases: 2. The CDR3 is 15 residues long. CDR3 region: CAWSVLAGGKETQYF. The CDR3 bases are TGTGCCTGGAGTGTACTAGCGGGAGGAAAAGAGACCCAGTACTTC.

V gene TRBV10-3 combines with J gene TRBJ2-3; 9 bases are shared with TRBD2. Trimming at V came to 5 bases and at J to 0 bases, leaving 3 bases not matched to a gene. In germline, CDR1 is ENHRY, CDR2 SYGVKD. This CDR3 contains 15 residues. The CDR3 DNA sequence: TGTGCCATCAGTTCAACTAGCGGGAGCACAGATACGCAGTATTTT. Its translation is CAISSTSGSTDTQYF.

This clone was seen a handful of times. The chain uses TRBV4-1 and TRBJ2-3, with a tentative D call TRBD2 (5 bases). CDR1 and CDR2 from the germline V gene are MGHRA and YSYEKL. The CDR3 runs 14 residues. The V and J ends lost 1 base and 5 bases respectively, with 10 bases between them. For the CDR3, the DNA is TGCGCCAGCAGCCAAGCTCAAAGCGGAGATACGCAGTATTTT. Protein product: CASSQAQSGDTQYF.

The chain recombines TRBV19 with TRBJ2-5, with D possibly matching TRBD2 (6 bases). CDR1 is LNHDA and CDR2 is SQIVND in the germline V gene (reference sequence). The CDR3 contains 16 residues. V was clipped by 3 bases and J by 2 bases, with 16 bases between them. The CDR3 DNA sequence: TGTGCCAGTAGTATCTCCAGACTAGGAGGGCAAGAGACCCAGTACTTC. Protein sequence: CASSISRLGGQETQYF.

This rearrangement joins TRBV9 to TRBJ1-6; the D is unclear. V was clipped by 0 bases and J by 10 bases, with 8 bases between them. The CDR3 loop spans 13 amino acids. Looked up from germline, CDR1 is SGDLS and CDR2 is YYNGEE. CDR3 amino acids: CASSVESGSPLHF. CDR3 nucleotides: TGTGCCAGCAGCGTAGAAAGCGGCTCACCCCTCCACTTT.

The V gene is TRBV4-1, the J gene TRBJ1-1; perhaps TRBD1 as D (6 bases). The germline CDR1 and CDR2 sequences are MGHRA and YSYEKL. V was clipped by 4 bases and J by 0 bases, with 12 bases between them. The CDR3 loop spans 15 amino acids. Here the CDR3 DNA reads TGCGCCAGCAGCCCACGGACAGCCTTGAACACTGAAGCTTTCTTT. It is translated as CASSPRTALNTEAFF.

A remark on this clone: Other DNA sequences of this sample code for an identical CDR3. V gene TRBV19 combines with J gene TRBJ2-3; D might be TRBD2 (5 bases). Per germline, CDR1 LNHDA and CDR2 SQIVND (reference sequence). Trimming removed 6 bases at V and 3 bases at J, with 10 bases between. The CDR3 is 13 amino acids. The CDR3 DNA reads TGTGCCAGTAGAGATCGGGGAACAGATACGCAGTATTTT. Translation gives CASRDRGTDTQYF.

The DNA of the CDR3 is TGCAGCGTTTCTACAGGGGCCTCCTCTGGAAACACCATATATTTT. Its protein is CSVSTGASSGNTIYF. This chain links TRBV29-1 with TRBJ1-3; 7 bases map to TRBD1. Germline V gene sequence: CDR1 SQVTM, CDR2 ANQGSEA. CDR3 length: 15 amino acids. With 5 bases clipped from V and 0 bases from J, the junction kept 7 bases outside the gene matches.

The chain couples TRBV7-9 to TRBJ2-3; TRBD2 matches 9 bases. The CDR3 covers 15 residues. Germline trimming cut 5 bases from V and 6 bases from J; bases unmatched to any gene: 9. The germline gives CDR1 SEHNR, CDR2 FQNEAQ (reference sequence). CDR3 amino acids: CASSPQNSGSDTQYF. The CDR3 bases are TGTGCCAGCAGCCCTCAGAATAGCGGGAGCGATACGCAGTATTTT.

V gene TRBV5-1 combines with J gene TRBJ2-1; D may be TRBD2 (5 bases). CDR1 is SGHRS, CDR2 YFSETQ, per germline. Trimming cost V 1 base and J 7 bases, with 15 bases left between them. The CDR3 has 15 residues. The DNA of the CDR3 is TGCGCCAGCAGCTTGTATTTGGGCGGGTTAAATGAGCAGTTCTTC. Amino acid sequence: CASSLYLGGLNEQFF.

This sequence joins TRBV20-1 and TRBJ2-3; D is unclear. This CDR3 contains 10 residues. CDR1 is DFQATT and CDR2 is SNEGSKA in the germline V gene (reference sequence). Trimming removed 5 bases from V and 4 bases from J, with 4 bases in between. CDR3: CSAVADTQYF. CDR3 DNA: TGCAGTGCTGTAGCAGATACGCAGTATTTT.

In its sample, this clone was seen a few times. CDR3 in amino acids: CATGLAGERGIQYF. The CDR3 DNA follows: TGTGCCACCGGACTAGCGGGAGAACGGGGCATTCAGTACTTC. The V and J genes are TRBV30 and TRBJ2-4, with 13 nucleotides matching TRBD2. The germline gives CDR1 GTSNPN, CDR2 SVGIG (reference sequence). Trimming at V came to 8 bases and at J to 9 bases, leaving 10 bases not matched to a gene. There are 14 residues in the CDR3.

The chain uses TRBV6-2 or TRBV6-3 and TRBJ2-1; 8 positions match TRBD1. This CDR3 contains 16 residues. Trimming took 2 bases from V and 2 from J; bases not matched to a gene: 5. Germline V CDR1 and CDR2: MNHEY, SVGEGT. In DNA, the CDR3 is TGTGCCAGCAGTTACGGCACAGGGGGACCCTACAATGAGCAGTTCTTC. Its translation is CASSYGTGGPYNEQFF.

This chain joins TRBV19 and TRBJ1-3, with TRBD1 matching 8 bases. Trimming removed 7 bases from V and 2 bases from J; junction bases left unmatched: 10. The germline V gene has CDR1 LNHDA and CDR2 SQIVND (reference sequence). This CDR3 is 16 amino acids long. CDR3 in amino acids: CASTPPRTGTGNTIYF. CDR3 nucleotides: TGTGCCAGTACCCCCCCGAGGACAGGGACTGGAAACACCATATATTTT.

The chain has TRBV18 and TRBJ1-1, with 9 bases that match TRBD1. The J segment lost 0 bases and the V segment lost 8 bases, leaving 4 bases of the junction unmatched. The CDR3 is made up of 14 amino acids. Looked up from germline, CDR1 is KGHSH and CDR2 is LQKENI. DNA of the CDR3: TGTGCCAGCACTGGACAGGGGTTGAACACTGAAGCTTTCTTT. Residues: CASTGQGLNTEAFF.

The chain uses TRBV27 and TRBJ2-7; possibly TRBD2 for D (5 bases). V lost 5 bases and J 5 bases, leaving 13 bases between the germline ends. CDR1 is MNHEY, CDR2 SMNVEV, per germline (reference sequence). The CDR3 consists of 13 residues. DNA of the CDR3: TGTGCCAGCAGTCAAGGGTTGGGAGACGAGCAGTACTTC. It codes for CASSQGLGDEQYF.

This chain connects TRBV9 to TRBJ1-1; TRBD1 matches 9 bases. V shed 4 bases, J shed 7 bases, and the junction held 8 bases outside the gene matches. The CDR3 totals 14 residues. Looked up from germline, CDR1 is SGDLS and CDR2 is YYNGEE. CDR3 coding DNA: TGTGCCAGCAGCCCCAATAGGGGACAGGGTGAAGCTTTCTTT. Encoded protein: CASSPNRGQGEAFF.

The V gene is TRBV5-4, the J gene TRBJ1-1, with a weak D call TRBD1 (5 bases). This CDR3 has 14 amino acids. V was pared by 1 base and J by 5 bases, with 12 bases between. CDR1 is SGHNT and CDR2 is YYREEE in the germline V gene (reference sequence). The CDR3 DNA follows: TGTGCCAGCAGCTTGCGGGCCCAGGGTACTGAAGCTTTCTTT. Protein: CASSLRAQGTEAFF.

This clone has only a few counts. The sample contains more than one DNA sequence encoding this CDR3. The chain carries TRBV12-3 or TRBV12-4 and TRBJ1-2, with D possibly being TRBD1 (5 bases). V was pared by 2 bases and J by 5 bases, with 6 bases between. The CDR3 contains 12 residues. For the CDR3, the DNA is TGTGCCAGCAGTTTACCAGGGTATGGCTACACCTTC. Translated: CASSLPGYGYTF.